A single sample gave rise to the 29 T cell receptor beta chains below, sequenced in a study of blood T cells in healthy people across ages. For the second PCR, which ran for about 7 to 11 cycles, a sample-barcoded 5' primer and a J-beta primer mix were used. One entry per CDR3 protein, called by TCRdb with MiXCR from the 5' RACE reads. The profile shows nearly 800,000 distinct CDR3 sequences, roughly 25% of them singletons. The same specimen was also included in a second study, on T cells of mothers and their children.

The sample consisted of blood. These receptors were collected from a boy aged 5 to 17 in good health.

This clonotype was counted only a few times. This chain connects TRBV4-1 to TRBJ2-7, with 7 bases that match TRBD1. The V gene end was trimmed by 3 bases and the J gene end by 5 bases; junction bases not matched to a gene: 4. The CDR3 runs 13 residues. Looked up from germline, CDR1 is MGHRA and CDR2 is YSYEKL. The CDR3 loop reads CASSQEDRDEQYF. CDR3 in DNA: TGCGCCAGCAGCCAGGAAGACAGGGACGAGCAGTACTTC.

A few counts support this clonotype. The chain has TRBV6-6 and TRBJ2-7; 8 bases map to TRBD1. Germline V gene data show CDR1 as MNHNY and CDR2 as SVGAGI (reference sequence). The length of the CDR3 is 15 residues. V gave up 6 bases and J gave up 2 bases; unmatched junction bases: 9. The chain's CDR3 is CASSPGQAYTYEQYF. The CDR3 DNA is TGTGCCAGCAGCCCGGGACAGGCGTACACCTACGAGCAGTACTTC.

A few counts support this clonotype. For the CDR3, the DNA is TGTGCCAGCAGCCCAGAAGTTAATTCACCCCTCCACTTT. Translated: CASSPEVNSPLHF. V and J are TRBV11-2 and TRBJ1-6; no firm D call. V lost 5 bases, J lost 6 bases, and 8 bases lay in between. The CDR3 extends over 13 amino acids. Germline V gene lookup returns CDR1 SGHAT and CDR2 FQNNGV.

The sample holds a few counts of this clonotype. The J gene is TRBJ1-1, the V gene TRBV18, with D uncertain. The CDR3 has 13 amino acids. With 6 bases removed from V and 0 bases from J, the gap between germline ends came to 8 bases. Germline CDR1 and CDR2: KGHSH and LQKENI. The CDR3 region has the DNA TGTGCCAGCTCTACGGAACTGAACACTGAAGCTTTCTTT. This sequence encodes CASSTELNTEAFF.

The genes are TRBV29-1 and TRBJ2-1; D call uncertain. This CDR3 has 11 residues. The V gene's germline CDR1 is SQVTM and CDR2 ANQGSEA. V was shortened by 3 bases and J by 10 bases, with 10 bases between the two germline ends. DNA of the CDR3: TGCAGCGTTGATTCCGGGTTCGAGCAGTTCTTC. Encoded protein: CSVDSGFEQFF.

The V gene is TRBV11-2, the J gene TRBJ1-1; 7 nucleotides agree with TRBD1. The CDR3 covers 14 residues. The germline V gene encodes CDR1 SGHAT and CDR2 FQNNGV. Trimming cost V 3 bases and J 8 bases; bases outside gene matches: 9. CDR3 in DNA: TGTGCCAGCAGCTTCGACGGAGGGGGCACCGAAGCTTTCTTT. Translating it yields CASSFDGGGTEAFF. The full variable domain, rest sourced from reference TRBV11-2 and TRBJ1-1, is EAGVAQSPRYKIIEKRQSVAFWCNPISGHATLYWYQQILGQGPKLLIQFQNNGVVDDSQLPKDRFSAERLKGVDSTLKIQPAKLEDSAVYLCASSFDGGGTEAFFGQGTRLTVV.

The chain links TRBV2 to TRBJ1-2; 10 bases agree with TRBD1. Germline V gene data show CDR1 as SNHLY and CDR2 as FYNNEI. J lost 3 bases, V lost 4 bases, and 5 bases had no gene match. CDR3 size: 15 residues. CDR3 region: CASSGQGALDYGYTF. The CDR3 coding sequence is TGTGCCAGCAGTGGACAGGGGGCTCTCGACTATGGCTACACCTTC.

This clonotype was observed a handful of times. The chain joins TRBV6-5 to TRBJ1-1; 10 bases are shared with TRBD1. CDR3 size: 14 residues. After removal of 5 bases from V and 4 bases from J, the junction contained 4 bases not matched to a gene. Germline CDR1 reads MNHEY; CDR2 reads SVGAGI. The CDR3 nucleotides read TGTGCCAGCAGTACGGACAGGGGGGTCACTGAAGCTTTCTTT. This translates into CASSTDRGVTEAFF.

The CDR3 sequence: CASSMGQTYGYTF. In DNA form, the CDR3 reads TGTGCCAGTAGTATGGGGCAGACCTATGGCTACACCTTC. The V gene is TRBV19, the J gene TRBJ1-2, with a tentative D call TRBD1 (5 bases). CDR3 size: 13 residues. Trimming removed 3 bases from V and 4 bases from J, with 9 bases in between. CDR1 is LNHDA, CDR2 SQIVND, per germline (reference sequence).

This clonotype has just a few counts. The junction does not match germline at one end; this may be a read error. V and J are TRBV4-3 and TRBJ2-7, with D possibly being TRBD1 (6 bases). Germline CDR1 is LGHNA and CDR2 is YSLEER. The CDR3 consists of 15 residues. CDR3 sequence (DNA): TGCGCCGGCAGCCAAGATGACAGGAGCTCCTACGAGCAGTACTTC. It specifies CAGSQDDRSSYEQYF.

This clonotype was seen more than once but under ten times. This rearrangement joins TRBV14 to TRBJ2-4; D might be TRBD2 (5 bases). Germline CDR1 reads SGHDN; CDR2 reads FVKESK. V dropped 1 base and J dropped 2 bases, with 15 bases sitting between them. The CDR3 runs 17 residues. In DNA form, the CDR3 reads TGTGCCAGCAGCCAAGCTGTCAGATCGGGGACCAAAAACATTCAGTACTTC. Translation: CASSQAVRSGTKNIQYF.

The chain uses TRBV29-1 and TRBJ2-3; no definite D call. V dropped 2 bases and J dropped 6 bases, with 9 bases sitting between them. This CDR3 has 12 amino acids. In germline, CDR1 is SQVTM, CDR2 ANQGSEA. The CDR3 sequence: CSVETVTDTQYF. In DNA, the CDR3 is TGCAGCGTTGAAACGGTCACGGATACGCAGTATTTT.

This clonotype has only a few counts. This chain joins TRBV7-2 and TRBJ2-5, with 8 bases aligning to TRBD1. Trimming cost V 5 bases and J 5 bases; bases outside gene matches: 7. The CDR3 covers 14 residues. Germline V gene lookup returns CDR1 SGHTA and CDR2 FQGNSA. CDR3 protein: CASSTQGAGETQYF. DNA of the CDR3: TGTGCCAGCAGCACCCAGGGGGCCGGGGAGACCCAGTACTTC.

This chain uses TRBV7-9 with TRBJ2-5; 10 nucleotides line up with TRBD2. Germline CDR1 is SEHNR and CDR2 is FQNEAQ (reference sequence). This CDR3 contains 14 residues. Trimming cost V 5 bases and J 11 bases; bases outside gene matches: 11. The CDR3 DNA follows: TGTGCCAGCAGCCCGATTAGCGGGAGGAATGAGCAGTACTTC. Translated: CASSPISGRNEQYF. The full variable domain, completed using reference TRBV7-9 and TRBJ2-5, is DTGVSQNPRHKITKRGQNVTFRCDPISEHNRLYWYRQTLGQGPEFLTYFQNEAQLEKSRLLSDRFSAERPKGSFSTLEIQRTEQGDSAMYLCASSPISGRNEQYFGPGTRLLVL.

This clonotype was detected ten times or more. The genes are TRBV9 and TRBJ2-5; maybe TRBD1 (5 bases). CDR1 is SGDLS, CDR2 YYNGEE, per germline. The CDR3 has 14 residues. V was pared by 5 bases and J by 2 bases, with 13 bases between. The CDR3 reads CASSRGQIQETQYF. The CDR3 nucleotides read TGTGCCAGCAGTCGAGGACAAATACAAGAGACCCAGTACTTC. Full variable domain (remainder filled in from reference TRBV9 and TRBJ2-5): DSGVTQTPKHLITATGQRVTLRCSPRSGDLSVYWYQQSLDQGLQFLIQYYNGEERAKGNILERFSAQQFPDLHSELNLSSLELGDSALYFCASSRGQIQETQYFGPGTRLLVL.

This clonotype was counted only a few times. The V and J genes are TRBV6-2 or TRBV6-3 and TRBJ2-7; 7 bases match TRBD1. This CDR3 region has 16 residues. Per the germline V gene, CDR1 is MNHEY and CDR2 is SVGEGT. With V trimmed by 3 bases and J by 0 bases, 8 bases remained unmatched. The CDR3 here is CASSYTVDRDSYEQYF. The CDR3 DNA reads TGTGCCAGCAGTTATACGGTCGACAGGGACTCCTACGAGCAGTACTTC.

CDR3 sequence reads: CASKKKRENPYEQYF. The CDR3 DNA reads as TGTGCCAGTAAAAAAAAGCGGGAAAACCCCTACGAGCAGTACTTC. The rearrangement links TRBV6-2 or TRBV6-3 to TRBJ2-5; 7 bases are shared with TRBD2. The last part of the DNA fits TRBJ2-7 better; the J call may be wrong. CDR1 is MNHEY and CDR2 is SVGEGT in the germline V gene. This CDR3 contains 15 residues.

CDR3 DNA sequence: TGTGCCAGCACCCTTCGGAGCTCCTACGAGCAGTACTTC. It specifies CASTLRSSYEQYF. V usage is TRBV28 and J usage is TRBJ2-7, with D unclear. V shed 7 bases and J shed 0 bases, with 10 bases lying between them. The CDR3 sequence is 13 residues long. CDR1 and CDR2 (germline): MDHEN, SYDVKM.

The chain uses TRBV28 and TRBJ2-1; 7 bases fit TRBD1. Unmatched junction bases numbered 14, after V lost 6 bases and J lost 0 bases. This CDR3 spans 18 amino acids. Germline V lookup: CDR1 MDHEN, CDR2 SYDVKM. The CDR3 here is CASRPRRQGPSSYNEQFF. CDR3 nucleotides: TGTGCCAGCAGGCCGCGCCGACAGGGACCCAGCTCCTACAATGAGCAGTTCTTC. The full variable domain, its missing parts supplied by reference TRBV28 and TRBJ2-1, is DVKVTQSSRYLVKRTGEKVFLECVQDMDHENMFWYRQDPGLGLRLIYFSYDVKMKEKGDIPEGYSVSREKKERFSLILESASTNQTSMYLCASRPRRQGPSSYNEQFFGPGTRLTVL.

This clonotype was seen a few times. The CDR3 protein is CASSLSVYYEQYF. The CDR3 DNA reads as TGTGCCAGCAGTTTATCAGTCTATTACGAGCAGTACTTC. The rearrangement links TRBV27 to TRBJ2-1; D gene uncertain. The J call may not be correct, given that the DNA end is closer to TRBJ2-7. The germline gives CDR1 MNHEY, CDR2 SMNVEV (reference sequence). The CDR3 is made up of 13 amino acids.

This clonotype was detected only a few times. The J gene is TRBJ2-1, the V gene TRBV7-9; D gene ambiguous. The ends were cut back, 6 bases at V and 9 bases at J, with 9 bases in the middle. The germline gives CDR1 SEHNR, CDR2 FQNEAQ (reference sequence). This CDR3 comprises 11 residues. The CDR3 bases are TGTGCCAGCAGTTCCAGTCCTGAGCAGTTCTTC. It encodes CASSSSPEQFF.

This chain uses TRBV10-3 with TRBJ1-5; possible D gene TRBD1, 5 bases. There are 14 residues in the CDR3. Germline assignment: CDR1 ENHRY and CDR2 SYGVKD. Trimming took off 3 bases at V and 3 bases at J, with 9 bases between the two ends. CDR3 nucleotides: TGTGCCATCAGTGAATTGGGGGACAATCAGCCCCAGCATTTT. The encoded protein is CAISELGDNQPQHF.

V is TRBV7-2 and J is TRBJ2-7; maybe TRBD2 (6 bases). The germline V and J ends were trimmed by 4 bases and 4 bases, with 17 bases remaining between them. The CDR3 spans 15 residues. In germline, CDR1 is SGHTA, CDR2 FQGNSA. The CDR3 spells CASSYRGREIYEQYF. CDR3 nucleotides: TGTGCCAGCAGCTACCGGGGACGGGAGATATACGAGCAGTACTTC. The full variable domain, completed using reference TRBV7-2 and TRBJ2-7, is GAGVSQSPSNKVTEKGKDVELRCDPISGHTALYWYRQSLGQGLEFLIYFQGNSAPDKSGLPSDRFSAERTGGSVSTLTIQRTQQEDSAVYLCASSYRGREIYEQYFGPGTRLTVT.

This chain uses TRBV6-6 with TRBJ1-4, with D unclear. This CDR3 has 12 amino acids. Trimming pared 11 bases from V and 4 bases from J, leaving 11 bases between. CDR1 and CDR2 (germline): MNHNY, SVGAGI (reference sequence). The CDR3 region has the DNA TGTGCCGGTCGACGGGTTAATGAAAAACTGTTTTTT. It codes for CAGRRVNEKLFF.

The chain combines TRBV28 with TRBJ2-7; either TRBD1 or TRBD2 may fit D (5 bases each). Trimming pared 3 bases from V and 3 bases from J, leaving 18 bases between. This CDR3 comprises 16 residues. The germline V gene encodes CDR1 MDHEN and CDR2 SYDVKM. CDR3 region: CASSFSAGTSIYEQYF. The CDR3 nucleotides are TGTGCCAGCAGTTTCTCAGCCGGGACCTCTATCTACGAGCAGTACTTC.

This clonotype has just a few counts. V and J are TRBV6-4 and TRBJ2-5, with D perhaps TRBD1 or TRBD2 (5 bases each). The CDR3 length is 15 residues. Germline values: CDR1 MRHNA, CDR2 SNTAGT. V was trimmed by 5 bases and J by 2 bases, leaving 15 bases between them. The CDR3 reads CASSPVGGAQETQYF. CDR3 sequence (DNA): TGTGCCAGCAGTCCGGTTGGGGGAGCACAAGAGACCCAGTACTTC.

In DNA form, the CDR3 reads TGTGCCAGCACAAACCGGGACAGGGATGGCTACACCTTC. Its protein is CASTNRDRDGYTF. V is TRBV5-6 and J is TRBJ1-2, with TRBD1 matching 9 bases. The length of the CDR3 is 13 residues. V lost 6 bases to trimming and J lost 6 bases; unmatched junction nucleotides: 6. Per the germline V gene, CDR1 is SGHDT and CDR2 is YYEEEE.

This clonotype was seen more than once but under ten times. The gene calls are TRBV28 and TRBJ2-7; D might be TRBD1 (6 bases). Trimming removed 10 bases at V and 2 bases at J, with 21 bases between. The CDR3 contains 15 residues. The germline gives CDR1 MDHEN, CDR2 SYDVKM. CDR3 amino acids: CATLTHRDDTYEQYF. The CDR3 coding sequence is TGTGCCACCCTCACCCACAGGGACGATACCTACGAGCAGTACTTC.

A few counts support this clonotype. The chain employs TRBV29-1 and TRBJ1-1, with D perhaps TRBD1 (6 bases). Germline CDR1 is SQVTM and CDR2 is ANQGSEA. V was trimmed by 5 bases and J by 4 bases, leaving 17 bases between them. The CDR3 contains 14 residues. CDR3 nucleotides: TGCAGCGTTAGGTTCGGTAGGGGGGGCACTGAAGCTTTCTTT. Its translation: CSVRFGRGGTEAFF. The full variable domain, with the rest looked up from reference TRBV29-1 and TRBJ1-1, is SAVISQKPSRDICQRGTSLTIQCQVDSQVTMMFWYRQQPGQSLTLIATANQGSEATYESGFVIDKFPISRPNLTFSTLTVSNMSPEDSSIYLCSVRFGRGGTEAFFGQGTRLTVV.